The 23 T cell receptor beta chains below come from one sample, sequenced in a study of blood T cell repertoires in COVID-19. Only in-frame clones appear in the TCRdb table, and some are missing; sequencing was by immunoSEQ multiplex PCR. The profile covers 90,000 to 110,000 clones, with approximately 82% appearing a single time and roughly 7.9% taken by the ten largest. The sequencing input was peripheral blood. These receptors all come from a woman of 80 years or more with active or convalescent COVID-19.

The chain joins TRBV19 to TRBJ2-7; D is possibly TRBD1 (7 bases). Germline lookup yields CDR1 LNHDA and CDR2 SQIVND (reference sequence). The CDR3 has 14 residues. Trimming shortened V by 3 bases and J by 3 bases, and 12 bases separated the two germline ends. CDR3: CASSIGGQHYEQYF. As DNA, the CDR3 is TGTGCCAGTAGTATCGGGGGACAGCACTACGAGCAGTACTTC. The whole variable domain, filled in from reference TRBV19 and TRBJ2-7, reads DGGITQSPKYLFRKEGQNVTLSCEQNLNHDAMYWYRQDPGQGLRLIYYSQIVNDFQKGDIAEGYSVSREKKESFPLTVTSAQKNPTAFYLCASSIGGQHYEQYFGPGTRLTVT.

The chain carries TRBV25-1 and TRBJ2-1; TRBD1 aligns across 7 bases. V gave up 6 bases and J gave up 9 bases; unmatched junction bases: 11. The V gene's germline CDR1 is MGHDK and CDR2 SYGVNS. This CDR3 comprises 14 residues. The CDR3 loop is CASSGKPKGAEQFF. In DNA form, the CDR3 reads TGTGCCAGCAGCGGAAAACCCAAGGGGGCTGAGCAGTTCTTC.

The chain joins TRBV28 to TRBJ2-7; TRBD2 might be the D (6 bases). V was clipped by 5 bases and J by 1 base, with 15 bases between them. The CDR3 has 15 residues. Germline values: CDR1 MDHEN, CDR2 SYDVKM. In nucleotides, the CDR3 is TGTGCCAGCAGTCCATGGCAGGGAGGATCCTACGAGCAGTACTTC. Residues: CASSPWQGGSYEQYF.

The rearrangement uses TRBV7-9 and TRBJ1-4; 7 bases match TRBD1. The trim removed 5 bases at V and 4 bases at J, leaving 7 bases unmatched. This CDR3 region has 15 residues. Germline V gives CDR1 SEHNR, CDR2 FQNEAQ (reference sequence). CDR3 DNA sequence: TGTGCCAGCAGCACCCGGACAGGTAGTAATGAAAAACTGTTTTTT. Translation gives CASSTRTGSNEKLFF.

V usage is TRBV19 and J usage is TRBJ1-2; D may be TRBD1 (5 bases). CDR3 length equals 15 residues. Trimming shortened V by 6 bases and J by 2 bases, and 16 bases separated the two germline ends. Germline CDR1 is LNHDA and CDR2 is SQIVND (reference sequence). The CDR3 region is CASSAHRQTNYGYTF. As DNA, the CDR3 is TGTGCCAGTAGCGCCCACAGACAGACCAACTATGGCTACACCTTC.

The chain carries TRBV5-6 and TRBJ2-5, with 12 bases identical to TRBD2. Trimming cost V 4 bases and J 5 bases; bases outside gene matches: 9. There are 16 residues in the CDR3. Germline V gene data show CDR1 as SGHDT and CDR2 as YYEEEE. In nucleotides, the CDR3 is TGTGCCAGCAGCAAAAGGACTAGCGGGATCGGGGAGACCCAGTACTTC. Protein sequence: CASSKRTSGIGETQYF.

CDR3 sequence reads: CASSAAGTGVDTEAFF. CDR3 nucleotide sequence: TGTGCCAGCAGTGCCGCAGGGACAGGGGTTGACACTGAAGCTTTCTTT. The rearrangement joins TRBV28 to TRBJ1-1, with 10 bases that match TRBD1. Losses at the gene ends were 5 bases for V and 3 bases for J; bases not matched to a gene: 9. Germline values: CDR1 MDHEN, CDR2 SYDVKM. This CDR3 region has 16 residues.

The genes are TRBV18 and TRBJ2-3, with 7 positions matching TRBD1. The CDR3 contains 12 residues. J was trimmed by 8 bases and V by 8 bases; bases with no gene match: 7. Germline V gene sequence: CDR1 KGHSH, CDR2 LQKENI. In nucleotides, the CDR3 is TGTGCCAGCGCAGAGGGGGCCCTTACGCAGTATTTT. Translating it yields CASAEGALTQYF.

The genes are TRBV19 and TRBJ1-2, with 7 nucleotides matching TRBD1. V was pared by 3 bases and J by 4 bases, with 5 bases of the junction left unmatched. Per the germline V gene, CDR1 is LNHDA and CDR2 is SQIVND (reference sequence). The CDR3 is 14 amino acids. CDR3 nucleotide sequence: TGTGCCAGTAGTATTACTCGGGACAGCTATGGCTACACCTTC. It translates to CASSITRDSYGYTF. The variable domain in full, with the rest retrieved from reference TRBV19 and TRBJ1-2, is DGGITQSPKYLFRKEGQNVTLSCEQNLNHDAMYWYRQDPGQGLRLIYYSQIVNDFQKGDIAEGYSVSREKKESFPLTVTSAQKNPTAFYLCASSITRDSYGYTFGSGTRLTVV.

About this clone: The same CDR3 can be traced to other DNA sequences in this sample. CDR3 residues: CASSLGQDNSPLHF. For the CDR3, the DNA is TGCGCCAGCAGCTTGGGACAGGATAATTCACCCCTCCACTTT. The rearrangement links TRBV5-1 to TRBJ1-6, with TRBD1 as a possible D gene (6 bases). V was pared by 0 bases and J by 5 bases, with 6 bases between. Germline V lookup: CDR1 SGHRS, CDR2 YFSETQ. The CDR3 covers 14 residues.

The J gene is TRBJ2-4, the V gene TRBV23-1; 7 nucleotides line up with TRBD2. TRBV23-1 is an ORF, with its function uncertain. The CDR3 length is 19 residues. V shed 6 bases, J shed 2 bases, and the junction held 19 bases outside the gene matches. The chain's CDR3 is CASRKSGEPSGESKNIQYF. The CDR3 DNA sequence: TGCGCCAGCAGAAAATCCGGGGAACCCAGCGGGGAGTCCAAAAACATTCAGTACTTC.

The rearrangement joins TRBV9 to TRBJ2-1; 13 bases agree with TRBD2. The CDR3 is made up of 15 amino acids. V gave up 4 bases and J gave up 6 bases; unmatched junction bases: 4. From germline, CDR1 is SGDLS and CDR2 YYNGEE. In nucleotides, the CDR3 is TGTGCCAGCAGCCTTACTAGCGGGAGGGCCAATGAGCAGTTCTTC. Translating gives CASSLTSGRANEQFF.

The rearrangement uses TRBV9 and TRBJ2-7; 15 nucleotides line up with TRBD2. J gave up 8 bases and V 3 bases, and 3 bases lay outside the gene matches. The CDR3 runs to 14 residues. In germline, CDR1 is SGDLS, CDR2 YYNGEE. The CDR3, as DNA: TGTGCCAGCAGCGCCGGGACTAGCGGGAGGAAGCAGTACTTC. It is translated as CASSAGTSGRKQYF.

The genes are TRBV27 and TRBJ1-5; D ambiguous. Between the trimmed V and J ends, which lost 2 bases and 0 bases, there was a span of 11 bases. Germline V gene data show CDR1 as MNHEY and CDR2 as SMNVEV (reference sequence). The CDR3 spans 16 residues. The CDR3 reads CASSLTGLDSNQPQHF. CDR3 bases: TGTGCCAGCAGTTTAACTGGGCTCGATAGCAATCAGCCCCAGCATTTT.

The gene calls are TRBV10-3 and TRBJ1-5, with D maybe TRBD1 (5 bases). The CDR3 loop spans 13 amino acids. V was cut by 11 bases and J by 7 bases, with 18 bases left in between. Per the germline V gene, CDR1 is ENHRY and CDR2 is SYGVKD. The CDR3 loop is CAVGTGDRQPQHF. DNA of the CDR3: TGTGCCGTAGGCACGGGGGACCGACAGCCCCAGCATTTT.

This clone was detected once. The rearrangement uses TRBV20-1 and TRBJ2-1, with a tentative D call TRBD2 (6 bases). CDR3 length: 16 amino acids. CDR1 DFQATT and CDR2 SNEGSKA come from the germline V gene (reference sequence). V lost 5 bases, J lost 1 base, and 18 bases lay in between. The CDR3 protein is CSAGGGLAVSYNEQFF. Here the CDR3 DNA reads TGCAGTGCTGGTGGCGGTTTAGCGGTATCCTACAATGAGCAGTTCTTC.

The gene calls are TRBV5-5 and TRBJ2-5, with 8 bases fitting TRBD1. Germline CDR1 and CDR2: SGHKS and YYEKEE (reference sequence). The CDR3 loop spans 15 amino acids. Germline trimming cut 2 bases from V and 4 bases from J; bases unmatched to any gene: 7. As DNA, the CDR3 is TGTGCCAGCAGCTTTAGGGGTCAGGGGGCAGAGACCCAGTACTTC. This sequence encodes CASSFRGQGAETQYF.

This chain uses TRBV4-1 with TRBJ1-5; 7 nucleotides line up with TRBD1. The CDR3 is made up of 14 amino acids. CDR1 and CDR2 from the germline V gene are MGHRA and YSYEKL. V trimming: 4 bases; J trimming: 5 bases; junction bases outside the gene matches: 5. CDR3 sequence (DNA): TGCGCCAGCAGCCGACAGGGTTCGGATCAGCCCCAGCATTTT. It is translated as CASSRQGSDQPQHF.

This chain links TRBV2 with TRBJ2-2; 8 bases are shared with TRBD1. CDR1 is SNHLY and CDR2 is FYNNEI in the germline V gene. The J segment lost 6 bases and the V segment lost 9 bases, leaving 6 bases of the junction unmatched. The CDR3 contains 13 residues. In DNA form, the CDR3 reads TGTGCCAGTAAGACAGGGGTATCCGGGGAGCTGTTTTTT. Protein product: CASKTGVSGELFF.

CDR3: CASSQAGTYEQYF. The CDR3 coding sequence is TGCGCCAGCAGCCAAGCAGGAACCTACGAGCAGTACTTC. This sequence joins TRBV4-1 and TRBJ2-7; no reliable D call. V was clipped by 1 base and J by 2 bases, with 6 bases between them. There are 13 residues in the CDR3. Germline CDR1 and CDR2: MGHRA and YSYEKL.

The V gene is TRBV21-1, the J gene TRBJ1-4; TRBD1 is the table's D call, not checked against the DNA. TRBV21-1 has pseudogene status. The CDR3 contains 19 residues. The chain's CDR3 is CASSPVKFQKDSLNEKLFF. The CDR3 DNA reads TGTGCCAGCAGCCCCGTGAAATTTCAAAAGGACAGCCTTAATGAAAAACTGTTTTTT.

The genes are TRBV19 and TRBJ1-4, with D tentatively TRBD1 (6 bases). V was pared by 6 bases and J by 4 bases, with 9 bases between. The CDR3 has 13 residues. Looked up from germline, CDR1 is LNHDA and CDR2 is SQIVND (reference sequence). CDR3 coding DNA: TGTGCCAGTAGAAGGGGACATAATGAAAAACTGTTTTTT. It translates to CASRRGHNEKLFF.

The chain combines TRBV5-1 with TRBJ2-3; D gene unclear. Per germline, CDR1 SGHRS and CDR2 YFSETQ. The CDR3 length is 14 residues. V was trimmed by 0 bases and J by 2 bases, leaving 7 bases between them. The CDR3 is CASSLERPTDTQYF. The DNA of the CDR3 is TGCGCCAGCAGCTTGGAGCGACCCACAGATACGCAGTATTTT.